This passage covers 8 T cell receptor beta chains from one sample sequenced in a study of graft-versus-host responses after intestinal transplantation. Antigens of these TCRs are unknown. Only in-frame clones appear in the TCRdb table, and some are missing; sequencing was by immunoSEQ multiplex PCR. The sample lists some 86,000 clones, about 93% occurring once. Sequencing used unstimulated CD8+ T cells sorted from spleen or lymph node cells, obtained before intestinal transplant. Source of these receptors: a human donor who received an intestinal transplant.

This chain uses TRBV7-7 with TRBJ2-1; D is possibly TRBD2 (5 bases). Germline V lookup: CDR1 SSHAT, CDR2 FNYEAQ (reference sequence). V was pared by 4 bases and J by 10 bases, with 14 bases between. CDR3 length: 13 amino acids. Here the CDR3 reads CASSYDVAGEQFF. In nucleotides, the CDR3 is TGTGCCAGCAGCTACGACGTGGCGGGCGAGCAGTTCTTC.

V usage is TRBV7-9 and J usage is TRBJ1-4; 7 nucleotides agree with TRBD1. Germline assignment: CDR1 SEHNR and CDR2 FQNEAQ (reference sequence). The CDR3 sequence is 18 residues long. Trimming at V came to 3 bases and at J to 1 base, leaving 11 bases not matched to a gene. This CDR3 is CASSLTGHPTETNEKLFF. The CDR3 nucleotides are TGTGCCAGCAGCTTGACAGGGCACCCCACCGAAACTAATGAAAAACTGTTTTTT.

The rearrangement uses TRBV11-2 and TRBJ2-5; 7 positions match TRBD2. The germline CDR1 and CDR2 sequences are SGHAT and FQNNGV. The CDR3 consists of 16 residues. J was trimmed by 5 bases and V by 5 bases; bases with no gene match: 14. The CDR3 DNA follows: TGTGCCAGCAGCCCCCCCGGGCGGGGGTGGGGGGAGACCCAGTACTTC. It codes for CASSPPGRGWGETQYF. The variable domain in full, completed from reference TRBV11-2 and TRBJ2-5, reads EAGVAQSPRYKIIEKRQSVAFWCNPISGHATLYWYQQILGQGPKLLIQFQNNGVVDDSQLPKDRFSAERLKGVDSTLKIQPAKLEDSAVYLCASSPPGRGWGETQYFGPGTRLLVL.

This clone turned up a few times. The gene calls are TRBV9 and TRBJ1-5, with D unresolved. The CDR3 runs 15 residues. Trimming shortened V by 4 bases and J by 5 bases, and 16 bases separated the two germline ends. CDR1 SGDLS and CDR2 YYNGEE come from the germline V gene. This CDR3 reads CASSPSWRRDQPQHF. In DNA form, the CDR3 reads TGTGCCAGCAGCCCATCCTGGAGGAGGGATCAGCCCCAGCATTTT. Full variable domain (missing parts from reference TRBV9 and TRBJ1-5): DSGVTQTPKHLITATGQRVTLRCSPRSGDLSVYWYQQSLDQGLQFLIQYYNGEERAKGNILERFSAQQFPDLHSELNLSSLELGDSALYFCASSPSWRRDQPQHFGDGTRLSIL.

As DNA, the CDR3 is TGTGCCATCAGTGAGTCTTATCCTAGCGGAGGACAAGAGACCCAGTACTTC. It codes for CAISESYPSGGQETQYF. The chain employs TRBV10-3 and TRBJ2-5; 7 bases map to TRBD2. CDR1 and CDR2 (germline): ENHRY, SYGVKD. V lost 0 bases and J lost 2; bases outside the gene matches: 9. The CDR3 extends over 17 amino acids.

This chain uses TRBV7-9 with TRBJ2-7; 7 bases align to TRBD1. After removal of 5 bases from V and 3 bases from J, the junction contained 10 bases not matched to a gene. CDR3 length equals 15 residues. Germline CDR1 reads SEHNR; CDR2 reads FQNEAQ (reference sequence). The DNA for the CDR3 is TGTGCCAGCAGCCGAGACAGGGTTGCCGTCTACGAGCAGTACTTC. Its translation is CASSRDRVAVYEQYF.

This sequence joins TRBV5-6 and TRBJ2-7; no clear D. The CDR3 length is 14 residues. V was pared by 7 bases and J by 2 bases, with 16 bases between. In germline, CDR1 is SGHDT, CDR2 YYEEEE. CDR3 nucleotide sequence: TGTGCCAGCGCGAAGACGACAAACCCCTACGAGCAGTACTTC. Encoded protein: CASAKTTNPYEQYF.

This clone was found a few times. V usage is TRBV5-1 and J usage is TRBJ1-1; TRBD1 matches at 7 bases. The germline CDR1 and CDR2 sequences are SGHRS and YFSETQ. The CDR3 is made up of 20 amino acids. Trimming cost V 4 bases and J 5 bases; bases outside gene matches: 26. CDR3 residues: CASSPSLSRGDNPGRTEAFF. The DNA of the CDR3 is TGCGCCAGCAGCCCGAGTTTGAGCAGGGGGGATAATCCGGGGAGGACTGAAGCTTTCTTT.